This T cell receptor beta chain was sequenced for a study of blood T cell repertoires in COVID-19. All enrollees were about 18 to 100 years old and from about two dozen US areas. Cohorts were assigned according to the clinical history that participants reported. Recovery among Cohort 3 donors was established by two negative PCRs, clearance, or symptom resolution. CDR1 and CDR2 (germline): SEHNR, FQNEAQ (reference sequence). V shed 5 bases and J 2 bases; nucleotides not matched to a gene: 7. This CDR3 comprises 16 residues. In the original processing: Scientists estimated how many nucleated cells there were by amplifying reference gene primers. Sequencing used immunoSEQ multiplex PCR; TCRdb keeps in-frame clones, though not all of them. V and J calls and clone size follow that table, whereas D and trimming were derived from the DNA. The table shows 200,000 to 250,000 clones, with nearly 90% occurring only once.

The sequence was collected from a man in his thirties or forties who had recovered from COVID-19. The sample taken for sequencing was PBMCs or T cells enriched from blood (not recorded which). The chain is built from TRBV7-9 and TRBJ1-3; 9 nucleotides match TRBD1. Written as DNA, the CDR3 is TGTGCCAGCAGCCCGAGGGACAGGGTGGCTGGAAACACCATATATTTT. Translating it yields CASSPRDRVAGNTIYF.